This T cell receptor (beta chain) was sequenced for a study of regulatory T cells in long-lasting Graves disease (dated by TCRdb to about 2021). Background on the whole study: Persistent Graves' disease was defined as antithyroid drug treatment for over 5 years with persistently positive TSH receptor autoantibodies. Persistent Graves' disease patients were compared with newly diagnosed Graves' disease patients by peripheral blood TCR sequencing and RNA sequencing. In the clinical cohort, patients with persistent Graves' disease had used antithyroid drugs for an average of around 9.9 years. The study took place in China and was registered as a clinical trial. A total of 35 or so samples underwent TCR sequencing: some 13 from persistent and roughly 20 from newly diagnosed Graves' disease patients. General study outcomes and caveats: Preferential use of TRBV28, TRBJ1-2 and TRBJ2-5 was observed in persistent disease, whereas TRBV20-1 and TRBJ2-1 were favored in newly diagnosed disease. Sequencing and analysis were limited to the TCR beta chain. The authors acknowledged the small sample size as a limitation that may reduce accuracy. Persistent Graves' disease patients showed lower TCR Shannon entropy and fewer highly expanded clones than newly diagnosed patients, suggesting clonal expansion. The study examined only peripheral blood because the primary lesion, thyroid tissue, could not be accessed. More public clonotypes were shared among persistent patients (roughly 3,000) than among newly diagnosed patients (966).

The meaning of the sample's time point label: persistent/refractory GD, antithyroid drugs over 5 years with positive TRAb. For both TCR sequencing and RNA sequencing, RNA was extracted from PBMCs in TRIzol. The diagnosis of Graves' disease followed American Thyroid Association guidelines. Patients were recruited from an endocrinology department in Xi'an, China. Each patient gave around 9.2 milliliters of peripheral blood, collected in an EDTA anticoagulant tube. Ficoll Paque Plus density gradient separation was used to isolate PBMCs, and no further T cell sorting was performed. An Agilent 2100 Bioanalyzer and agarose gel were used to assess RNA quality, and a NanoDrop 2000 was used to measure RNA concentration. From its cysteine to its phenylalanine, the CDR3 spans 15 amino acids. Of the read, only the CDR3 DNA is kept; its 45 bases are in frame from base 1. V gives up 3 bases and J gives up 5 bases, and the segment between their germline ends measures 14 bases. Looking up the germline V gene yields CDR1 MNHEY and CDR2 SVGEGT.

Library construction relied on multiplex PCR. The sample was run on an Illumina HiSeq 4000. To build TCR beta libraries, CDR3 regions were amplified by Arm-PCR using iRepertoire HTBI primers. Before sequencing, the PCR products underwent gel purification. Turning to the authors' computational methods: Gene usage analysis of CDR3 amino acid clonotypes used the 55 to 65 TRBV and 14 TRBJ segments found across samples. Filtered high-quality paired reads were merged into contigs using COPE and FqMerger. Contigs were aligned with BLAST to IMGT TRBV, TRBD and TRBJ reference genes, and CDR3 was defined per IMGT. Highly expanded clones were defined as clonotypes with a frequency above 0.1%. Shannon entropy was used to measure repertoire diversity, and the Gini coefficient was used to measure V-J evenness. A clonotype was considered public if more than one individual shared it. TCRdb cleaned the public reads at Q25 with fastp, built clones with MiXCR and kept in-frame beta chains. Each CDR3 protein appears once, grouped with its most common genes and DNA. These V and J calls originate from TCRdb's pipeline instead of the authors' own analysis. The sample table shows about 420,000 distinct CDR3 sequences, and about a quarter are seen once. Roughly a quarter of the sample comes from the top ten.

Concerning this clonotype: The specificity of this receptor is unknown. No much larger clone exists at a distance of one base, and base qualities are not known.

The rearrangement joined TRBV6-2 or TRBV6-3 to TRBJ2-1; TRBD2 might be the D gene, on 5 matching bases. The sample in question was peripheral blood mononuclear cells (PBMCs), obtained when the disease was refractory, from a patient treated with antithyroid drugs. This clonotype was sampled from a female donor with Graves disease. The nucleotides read TGTGCCAGCAGTTATGGCAGCGGACGGAACAATGAGCAGTTCTTC. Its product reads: CASSYGSGRNNEQFF.